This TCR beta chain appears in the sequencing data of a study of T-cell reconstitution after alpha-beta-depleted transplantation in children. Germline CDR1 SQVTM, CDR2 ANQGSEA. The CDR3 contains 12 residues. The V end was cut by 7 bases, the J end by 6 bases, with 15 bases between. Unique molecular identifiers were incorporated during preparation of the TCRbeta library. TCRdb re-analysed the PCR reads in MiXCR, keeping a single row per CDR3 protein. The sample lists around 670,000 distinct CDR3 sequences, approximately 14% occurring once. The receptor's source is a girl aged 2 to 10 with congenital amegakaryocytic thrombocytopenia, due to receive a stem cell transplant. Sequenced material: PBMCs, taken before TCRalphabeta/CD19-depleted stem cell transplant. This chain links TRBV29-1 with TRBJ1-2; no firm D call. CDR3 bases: TGCAGCGGCGGACTTGGTACCCATGGCTACACCTTC. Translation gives CSGGLGTHGYTF.